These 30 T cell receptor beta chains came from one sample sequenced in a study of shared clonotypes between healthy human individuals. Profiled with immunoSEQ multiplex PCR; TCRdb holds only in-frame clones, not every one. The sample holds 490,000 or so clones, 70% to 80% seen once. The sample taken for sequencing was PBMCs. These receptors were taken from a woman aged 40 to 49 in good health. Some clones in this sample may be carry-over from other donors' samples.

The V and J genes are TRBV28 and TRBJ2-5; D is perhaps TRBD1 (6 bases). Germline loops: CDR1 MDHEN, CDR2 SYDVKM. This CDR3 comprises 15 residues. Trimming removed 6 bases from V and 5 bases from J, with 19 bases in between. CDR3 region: CASSPLDSFGETQYF. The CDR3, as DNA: TGTGCCAGCAGCCCACTGGACAGTTTCGGGGAGACCCAGTACTTC.

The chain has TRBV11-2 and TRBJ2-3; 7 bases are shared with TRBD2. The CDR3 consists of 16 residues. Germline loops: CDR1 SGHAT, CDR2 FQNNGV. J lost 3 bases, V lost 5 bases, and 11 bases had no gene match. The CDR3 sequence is CASSPWAGVRTDTQYF. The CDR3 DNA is TGTGCCAGCAGCCCCTGGGCGGGAGTTAGGACAGATACGCAGTATTTT. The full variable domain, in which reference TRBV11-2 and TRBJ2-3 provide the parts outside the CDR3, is EAGVAQSPRYKIIEKRQSVAFWCNPISGHATLYWYQQILGQGPKLLIQFQNNGVVDDSQLPKDRFSAERLKGVDSTLKIQPAKLEDSAVYLCASSPWAGVRTDTQYFGPGTRLTVL.

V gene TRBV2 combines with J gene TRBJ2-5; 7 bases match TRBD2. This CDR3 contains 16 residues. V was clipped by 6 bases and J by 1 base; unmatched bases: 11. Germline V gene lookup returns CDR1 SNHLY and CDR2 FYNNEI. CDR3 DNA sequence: TGTGCCAGCAGCTTAGGGAGACTAGCTCTCCAAGAGACCCAGTACTTC. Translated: CASSLGRLALQETQYF.

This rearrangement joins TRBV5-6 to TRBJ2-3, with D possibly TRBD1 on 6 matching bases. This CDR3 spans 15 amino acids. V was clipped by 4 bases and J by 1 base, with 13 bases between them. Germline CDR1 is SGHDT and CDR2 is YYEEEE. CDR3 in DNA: TGTGCCAGCAGCCTGAACAGGGAAGGCACAGATACGCAGTATTTT. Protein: CASSLNREGTDTQYF. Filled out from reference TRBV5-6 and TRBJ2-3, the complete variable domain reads DAGVTQSPTHLIKTRGQQVTLRCSPKSGHDTVSWYQQALGQGPQFIFQYYEEEERQRGNFPDRFSGHQFPNYSSELNVNALLLGDSALYLCASSLNREGTDTQYFGPGTRLTVL.

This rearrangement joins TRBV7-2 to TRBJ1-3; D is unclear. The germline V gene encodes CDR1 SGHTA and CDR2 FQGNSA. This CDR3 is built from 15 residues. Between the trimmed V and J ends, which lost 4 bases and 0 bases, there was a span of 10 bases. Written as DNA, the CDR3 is TGTGCCAGCAGCTCAGGACGGCACTCTGGAAACACCATATATTTT. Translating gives CASSSGRHSGNTIYF. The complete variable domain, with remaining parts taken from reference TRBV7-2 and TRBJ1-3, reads GAGVSQSPSNKVTEKGKDVELRCDPISGHTALYWYRQSLGQGLEFLIYFQGNSAPDKSGLPSDRFSAERTGGSVSTLTIQRTQQEDSAVYLCASSSGRHSGNTIYFGEGSWLTVV.

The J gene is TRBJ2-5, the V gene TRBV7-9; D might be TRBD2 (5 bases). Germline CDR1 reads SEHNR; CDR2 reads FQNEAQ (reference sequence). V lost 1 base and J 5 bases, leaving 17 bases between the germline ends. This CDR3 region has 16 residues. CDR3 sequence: CASSLGSAGERETQYF. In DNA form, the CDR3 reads TGTGCCAGCAGCTTAGGTAGCGCCGGAGAGAGGGAGACCCAGTACTTC.

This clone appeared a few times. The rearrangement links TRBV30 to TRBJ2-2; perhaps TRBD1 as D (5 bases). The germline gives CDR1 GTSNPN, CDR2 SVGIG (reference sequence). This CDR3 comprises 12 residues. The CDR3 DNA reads TGTGCTCGGCAGGGGAACACCGGGGAGCTGTTTTTT. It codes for CARQGNTGELFF.

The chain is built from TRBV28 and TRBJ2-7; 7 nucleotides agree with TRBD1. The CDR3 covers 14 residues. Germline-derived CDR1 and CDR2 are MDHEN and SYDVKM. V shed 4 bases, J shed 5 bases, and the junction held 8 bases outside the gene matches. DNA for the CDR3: TGTGCCAGCAGTTCCGGACAGGCCAGTCACGAGCAGTACTTC. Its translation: CASSSGQASHEQYF.

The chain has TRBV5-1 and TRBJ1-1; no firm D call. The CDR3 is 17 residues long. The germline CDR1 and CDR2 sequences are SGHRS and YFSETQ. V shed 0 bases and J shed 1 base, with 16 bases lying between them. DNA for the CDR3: TGCGCCAGCAGCTTGGGGGCTGGGAGTCTTCCGAACACTGAAGCTTTCTTT. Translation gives CASSLGAGSLPNTEAFF.

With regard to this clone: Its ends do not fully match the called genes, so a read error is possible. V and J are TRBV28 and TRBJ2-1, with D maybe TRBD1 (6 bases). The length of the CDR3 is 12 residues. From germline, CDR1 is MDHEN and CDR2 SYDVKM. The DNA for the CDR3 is TGCGCCAGCAGTGACAGGAGGAATGAGCAGTTCTTC. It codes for CASSDRRNEQFF.

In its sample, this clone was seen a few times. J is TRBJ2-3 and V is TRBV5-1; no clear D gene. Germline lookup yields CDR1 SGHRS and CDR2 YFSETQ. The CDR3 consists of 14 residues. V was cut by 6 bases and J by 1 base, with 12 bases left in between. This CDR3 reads CASMEGLGTDTQYF. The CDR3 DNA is TGCGCCAGCATGGAAGGGCTTGGCACAGATACGCAGTATTTT.

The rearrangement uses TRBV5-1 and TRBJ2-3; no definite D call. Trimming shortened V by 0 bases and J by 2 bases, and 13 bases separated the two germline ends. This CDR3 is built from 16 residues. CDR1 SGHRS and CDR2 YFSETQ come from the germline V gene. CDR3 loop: CASSLVVSGLTDTQYF. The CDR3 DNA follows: TGCGCCAGCAGCTTGGTTGTGTCGGGTCTCACAGATACGCAGTATTTT.

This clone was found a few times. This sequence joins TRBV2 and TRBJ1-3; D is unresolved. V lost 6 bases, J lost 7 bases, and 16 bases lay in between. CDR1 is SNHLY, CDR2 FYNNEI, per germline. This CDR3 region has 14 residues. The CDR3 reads CASSWTGFGNTIYF. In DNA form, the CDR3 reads TGTGCCAGCAGCTGGACGGGATTCGGGAACACCATATATTTT.

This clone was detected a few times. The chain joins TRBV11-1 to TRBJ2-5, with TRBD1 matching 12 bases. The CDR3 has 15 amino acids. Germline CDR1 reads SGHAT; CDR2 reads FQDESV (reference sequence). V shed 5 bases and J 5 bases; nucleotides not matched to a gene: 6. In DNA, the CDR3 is TGTGCCAGCAGCCCTGGGACAGGGGGCGATGAGACCCAGTACTTC. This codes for CASSPGTGGDETQYF. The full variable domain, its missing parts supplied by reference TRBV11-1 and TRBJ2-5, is EAEVAQSPRYKITEKSQAVAFWCDPISGHATLYWYRQILGQGPELLVQFQDESVVDDSQLPKDRFSAERLKGVDSTLKIQPAELGDSAMYLCASSPGTGGDETQYFGPGTRLLVL.

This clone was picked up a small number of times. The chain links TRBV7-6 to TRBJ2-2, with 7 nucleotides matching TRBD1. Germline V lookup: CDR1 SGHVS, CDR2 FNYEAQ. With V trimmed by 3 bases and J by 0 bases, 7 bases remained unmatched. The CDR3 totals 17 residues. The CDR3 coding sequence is TGTGCCAGCAGCTTGACCTCAGGGGGTCCGAACACCGGGGAGCTGTTTTTT. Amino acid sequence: CASSLTSGGPNTGELFF.

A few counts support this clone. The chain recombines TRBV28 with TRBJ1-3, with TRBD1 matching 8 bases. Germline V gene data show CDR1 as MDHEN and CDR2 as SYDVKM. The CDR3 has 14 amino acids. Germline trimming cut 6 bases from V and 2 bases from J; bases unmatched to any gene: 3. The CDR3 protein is CASRAGGAGNTIYF. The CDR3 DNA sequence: TGTGCCAGCAGGGCAGGGGGCGCTGGAAACACCATATATTTT.

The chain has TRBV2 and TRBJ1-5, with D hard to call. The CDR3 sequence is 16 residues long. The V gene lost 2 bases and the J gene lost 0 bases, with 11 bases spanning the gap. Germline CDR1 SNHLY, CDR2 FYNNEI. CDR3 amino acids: CASSEYPRISNQPQHF. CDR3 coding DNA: TGTGCCAGCAGTGAATACCCGCGGATTAGCAATCAGCCCCAGCATTTT.

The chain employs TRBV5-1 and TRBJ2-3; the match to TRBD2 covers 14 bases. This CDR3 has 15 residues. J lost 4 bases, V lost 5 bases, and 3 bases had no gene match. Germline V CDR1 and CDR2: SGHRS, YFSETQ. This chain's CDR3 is CASRTGLAGADTQYF. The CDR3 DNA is TGCGCCAGCAGAACGGGACTAGCGGGAGCAGATACGCAGTATTTT. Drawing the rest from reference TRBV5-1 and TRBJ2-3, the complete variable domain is KAGVTQTPRYLIKTRGQQVTLSCSPISGHRSVSWYQQTPGQGLQFLFEYFSETQRNKGNFPGRFSGRQFSNSRSEMNVSTLELGDSALYLCASRTGLAGADTQYFGPGTRLTVL.

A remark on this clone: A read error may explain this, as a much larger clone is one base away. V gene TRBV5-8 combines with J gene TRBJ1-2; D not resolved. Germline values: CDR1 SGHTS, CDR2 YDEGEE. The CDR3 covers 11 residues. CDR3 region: CASSLFVGCTF. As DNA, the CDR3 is TGTGCCAGCAGCTTATTCGTTGGCTGCACCTTC.

The CDR3 DNA reads TGTGCCCTCAGTCCCGGCAGGGCCCAAGAGACCCAGTACTTC. Its translation is CALSPGRAQETQYF. The chain employs TRBV6-6 and TRBJ2-5, with a tentative D call TRBD1 (5 bases). Trimming stripped 11 bases from V and 1 base from J, with 17 bases between. The CDR3 has 14 residues. CDR1 and CDR2 from the germline V gene are MNHNY and SVGAGI (reference sequence).

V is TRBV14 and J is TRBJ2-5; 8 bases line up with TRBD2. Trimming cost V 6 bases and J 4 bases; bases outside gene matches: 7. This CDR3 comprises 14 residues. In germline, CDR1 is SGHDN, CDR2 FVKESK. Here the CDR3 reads CASSDVRGGETQYF. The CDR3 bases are TGTGCCAGCAGTGACGTCCGGGGGGGAGAGACCCAGTACTTC.

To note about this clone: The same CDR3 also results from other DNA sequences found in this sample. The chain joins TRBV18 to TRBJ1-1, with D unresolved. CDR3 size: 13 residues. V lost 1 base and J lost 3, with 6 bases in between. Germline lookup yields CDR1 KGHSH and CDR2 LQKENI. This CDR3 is CASSPQGYTEAFF. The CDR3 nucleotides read TGTGCCAGCTCACCACAAGGGTACACTGAAGCTTTCTTT.

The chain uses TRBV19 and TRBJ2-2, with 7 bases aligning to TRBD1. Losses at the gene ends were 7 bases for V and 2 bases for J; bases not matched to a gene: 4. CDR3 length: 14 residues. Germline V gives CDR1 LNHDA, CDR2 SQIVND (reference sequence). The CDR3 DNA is TGTGCCAGTACCGGGACAGCAAACACCGGGGAGCTGTTTTTT. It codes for CASTGTANTGELFF.

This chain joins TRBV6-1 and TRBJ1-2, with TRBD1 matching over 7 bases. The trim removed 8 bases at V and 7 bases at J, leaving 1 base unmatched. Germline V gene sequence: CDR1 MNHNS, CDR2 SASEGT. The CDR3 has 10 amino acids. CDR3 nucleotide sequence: TGTGCCAGCTGGGACAGTGGCTACACCTTC. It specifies CASWDSGYTF.

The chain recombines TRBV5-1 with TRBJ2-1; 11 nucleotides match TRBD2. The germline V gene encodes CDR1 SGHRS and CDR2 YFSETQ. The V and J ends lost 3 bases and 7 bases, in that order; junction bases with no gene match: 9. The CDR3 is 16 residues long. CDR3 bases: TGCGCCAGCAGCTCGACTTTAGCGGGAGGGGTGAATGAGCAGTTCTTC. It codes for CASSSTLAGGVNEQFF. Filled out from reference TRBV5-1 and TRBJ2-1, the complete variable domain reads KAGVTQTPRYLIKTRGQQVTLSCSPISGHRSVSWYQQTPGQGLQFLFEYFSETQRNKGNFPGRFSGRQFSNSRSEMNVSTLELGDSALYLCASSSTLAGGVNEQFFGPGTRLTVL.

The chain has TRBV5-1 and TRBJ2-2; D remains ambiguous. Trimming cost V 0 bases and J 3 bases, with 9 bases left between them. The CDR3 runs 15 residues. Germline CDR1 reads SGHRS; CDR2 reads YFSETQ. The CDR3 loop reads CASSLETSDTGELFF. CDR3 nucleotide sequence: TGCGCCAGCAGCTTGGAGACCAGCGACACCGGGGAGCTGTTTTTT. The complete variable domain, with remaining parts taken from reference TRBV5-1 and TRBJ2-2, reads KAGVTQTPRYLIKTRGQQVTLSCSPISGHRSVSWYQQTPGQGLQFLFEYFSETQRNKGNFPGRFSGRQFSNSRSEMNVSTLELGDSALYLCASSLETSDTGELFFGEGSRLTVL.

CDR3 nucleotides: TGTGCCAGCAGCTCCAGCGGGAGGGCCGGGACCGGGGAGCTGTTTTTT. Protein product: CASSSSGRAGTGELFF. The rearrangement uses TRBV7-2 and TRBJ2-2; 10 bases agree with TRBD2. V lost 4 bases to trimming and J lost 5 bases; unmatched junction nucleotides: 7. This CDR3 has 16 residues. Germline V gene data show CDR1 as SGHTA and CDR2 as FQGNSA.

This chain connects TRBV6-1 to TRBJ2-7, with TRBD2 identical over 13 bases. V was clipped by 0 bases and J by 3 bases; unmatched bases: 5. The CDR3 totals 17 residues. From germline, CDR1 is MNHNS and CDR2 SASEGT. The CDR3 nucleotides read TGTGCCAGCAGTGAAGCTTGGACTAGCGGGAGCTTCTACGAGCAGTACTTC. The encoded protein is CASSEAWTSGSFYEQYF.

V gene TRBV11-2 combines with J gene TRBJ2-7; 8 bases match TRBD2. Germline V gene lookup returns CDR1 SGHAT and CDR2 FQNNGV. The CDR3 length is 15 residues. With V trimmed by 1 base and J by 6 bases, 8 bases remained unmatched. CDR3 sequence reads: CASSLGGTRLGEQYF. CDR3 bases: TGTGCCAGCAGCTTAGGAGGGACTAGGTTAGGCGAGCAGTACTTC.

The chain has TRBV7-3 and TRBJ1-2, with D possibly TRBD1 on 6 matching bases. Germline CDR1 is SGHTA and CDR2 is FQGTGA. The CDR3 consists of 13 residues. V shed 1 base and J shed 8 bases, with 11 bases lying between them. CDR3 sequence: CASSLSRGEGYTF. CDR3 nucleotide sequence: TGTGCCAGCAGCTTAAGCAGGGGCGAGGGCTACACCTTC.